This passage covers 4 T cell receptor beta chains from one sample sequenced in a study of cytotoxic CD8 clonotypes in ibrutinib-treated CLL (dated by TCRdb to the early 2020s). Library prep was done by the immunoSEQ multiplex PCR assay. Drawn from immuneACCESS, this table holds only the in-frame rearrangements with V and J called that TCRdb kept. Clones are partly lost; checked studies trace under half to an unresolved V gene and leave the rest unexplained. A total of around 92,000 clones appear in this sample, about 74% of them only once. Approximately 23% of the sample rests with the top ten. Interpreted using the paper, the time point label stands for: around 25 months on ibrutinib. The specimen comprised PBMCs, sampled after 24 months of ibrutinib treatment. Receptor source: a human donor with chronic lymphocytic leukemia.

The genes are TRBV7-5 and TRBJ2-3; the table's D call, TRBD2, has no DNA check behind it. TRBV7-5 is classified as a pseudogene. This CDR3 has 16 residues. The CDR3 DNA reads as TGTGTCAGAAGGATCCCTCGGACTAGGGGCACAGATACGCAGTATTTT. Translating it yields CVRRIPRTRGTDTQYF.

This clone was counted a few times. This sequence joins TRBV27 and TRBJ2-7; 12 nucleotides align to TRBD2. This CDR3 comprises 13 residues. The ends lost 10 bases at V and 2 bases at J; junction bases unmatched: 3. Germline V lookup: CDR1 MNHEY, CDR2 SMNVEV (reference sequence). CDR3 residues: CATRTSGAYEQYF. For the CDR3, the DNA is TGTGCCACCCGGACTAGCGGGGCCTACGAGCAGTACTTC.

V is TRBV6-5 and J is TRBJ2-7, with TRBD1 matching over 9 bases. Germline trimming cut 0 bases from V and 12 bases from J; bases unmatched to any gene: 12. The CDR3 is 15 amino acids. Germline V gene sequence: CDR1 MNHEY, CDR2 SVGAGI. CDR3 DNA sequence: TGTGCCAGCAGTTACTCGACAGGGGGACAGGGAAAGAGGTACTTC. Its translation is CASSYSTGGQGKRYF.

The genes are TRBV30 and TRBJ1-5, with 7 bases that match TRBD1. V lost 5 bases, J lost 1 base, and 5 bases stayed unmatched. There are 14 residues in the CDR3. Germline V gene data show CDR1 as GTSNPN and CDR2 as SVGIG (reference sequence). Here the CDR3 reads CAWSPGQSNQPQHF. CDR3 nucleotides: TGTGCCTGGTCCCCGGGACAGAGCAATCAGCCCCAGCATTTT.